The 29 T cell receptor beta chains reported below all come from one sample, sequenced in a study of blood T cells in healthy people across ages. PCR was performed a second time for 7 to 11 cycles using a sample-barcoded 5' primer and a J-beta primer mix. TCRdb re-derived calls from the 5' RACE reads in MiXCR, one entry per CDR3 protein. The profile shows 1.5 million to 2 million distinct CDR3 sequences, approximately 50% of them singletons. The sample comprised blood. Receptor source: a woman aged 40 to 50 in good health.

This chain links TRBV13 with TRBJ2-5; TRBD2 matches at 10 bases. Trimming cost V 5 bases and J 5 bases; bases outside gene matches: 11. Germline V gene sequence: CDR1 PRHDT, CDR2 FYEKMQ (reference sequence). CDR3 length equals 16 residues. The CDR3 DNA reads as TGTGCCAGCAGCCAGGGAGCGGGGGGGCTATCGGAGACCCAGTACTTC. Protein product: CASSQGAGGLSETQYF. The full variable domain, its missing parts supplied by reference TRBV13 and TRBJ2-5, is AAGVIQSPRHLIKEKRETATLKCYPIPRHDTVYWYQQGPGQDPQFLISFYEKMQSDKGSIPDRFSAQQFSDYHSELNMSSLELGDSALYFCASSQGAGGLSETQYFGPGTRLLVL.

The V call is TRBV5-1, the J call TRBJ1-1; D is ambiguous. Trimming removed 4 bases from V and 4 bases from J, with 17 bases in between. This CDR3 contains 15 residues. Germline loops: CDR1 SGHRS, CDR2 YFSETQ. The CDR3: CASSLDSNFGTEAFF. The CDR3 coding sequence is TGCGCCAGCAGCCTAGATTCTAACTTTGGCACTGAAGCTTTCTTT.

The J gene is TRBJ2-3, the V gene TRBV20-1; 11 positions match TRBD2. The CDR3 runs 17 residues. The germline V gene encodes CDR1 DFQATT and CDR2 SNEGSKA (reference sequence). The V gene end was trimmed by 1 base and the J gene end by 2 bases; junction bases not matched to a gene: 8. DNA of the CDR3: TGCAGTGCTAGAGGGACGGTACTAGCGGGGGTCACAGATACGCAGTATTTT. Amino acids: CSARGTVLAGVTDTQYF.

The gene calls are TRBV27 and TRBJ1-2; D not certain. V lost 0 bases and J lost 5, with 10 bases in between. CDR1 and CDR2 from the germline V gene are MNHEY and SMNVEV (reference sequence). The CDR3 has 14 amino acids. Here the CDR3 DNA reads TGTGCCAGCAGTTTATCGCCTTCGGGATATGGCTACACCTTC. As protein: CASSLSPSGYGYTF.

The chain uses TRBV5-6 and TRBJ2-4, with D uncertain. The end of the DNA fits TRBJ2-7 better, so the J call may be wrong. This CDR3 has 13 residues. Germline values: CDR1 SGHDT, CDR2 YYEEEE. The CDR3 DNA follows: TGTGCCAGCAGCAATGATCGCGTTGGCGAGCAGTACTTC. This codes for CASSNDRVGEQYF.

There are a few counts of this clonotype. The chain couples TRBV24-1 to TRBJ2-5; D is unresolved. The CDR3 extends over 16 amino acids. Trimming cost V 0 bases and J 1 base, with 11 bases left between them. Germline V gene sequence: CDR1 KGHDR, CDR2 SFDVKD. The CDR3 is CATSDLQGQAQETQYF. CDR3 coding DNA: TGTGCCACCAGTGATTTGCAAGGGCAGGCCCAAGAGACCCAGTACTTC.

The chain uses TRBV4-1 and TRBJ1-4, with 7 positions matching TRBD1. The CDR3 has 16 residues. V lost 0 bases, J lost 7 bases, and 8 bases stayed unmatched. Per the germline V gene, CDR1 is MGHRA and CDR2 is YSYEKL. The CDR3 DNA is TGCGCCAGCAGCCAAGACGACAGGGAGGGTGGTGAAAAACTGTTTTTT. This translates into CASSQDDREGGEKLFF.

This clonotype was counted only a few times. The chain carries TRBV5-5 and TRBJ2-3; 12 bases fit TRBD2. With V trimmed by 4 bases and J by 6 bases, 15 bases remained unmatched. Germline-derived CDR1 and CDR2 are SGHKS and YYEKEE (reference sequence). The CDR3 is 18 residues long. As DNA, the CDR3 is TGTGCCAGCAGCCTCCCCGCGCGGACTAGCGGGGTAGCGGATACGCAGTATTTT. Its protein is CASSLPARTSGVADTQYF.

The table lists this clonotype with a few counts. The chain uses TRBV4-3 and TRBJ2-7; TRBD1 or TRBD2 may be the D gene (7 bases each). V shed 0 bases and J shed 7 bases, with 16 bases lying between them. CDR3 length: 15 residues. CDR1 is LGHNA, CDR2 YSLEER, per germline. The CDR3 DNA is TGCGCCAGCAGCCAAGAGCAGGGGGGGGTGAGAGAGCAGTACTTC. It yields the protein CASSQEQGGVREQYF.

The sample holds one count of this clonotype. The junction shows a germline mismatch at one end, possibly a read error. CDR3 sequence reads: CASSYGVAEEQFF. Here the CDR3 DNA reads TGCGCCAGCAGCTACGGGGTAGCGGAAGAGCAGTTCTTC. The chain combines TRBV11-3 with TRBJ2-1; D might be TRBD2 (6 bases). The CDR3 length is 13 residues. Looked up from germline, CDR1 is SGHNT and CDR2 is YENEEA.

The genes are TRBV11-2 and TRBJ2-1, with D unresolved. The CDR3 is 13 amino acids. Germline CDR1 SGHAT, CDR2 FQNNGV. Trimming took off 1 base at V and 10 bases at J, with 11 bases between the two ends. CDR3 sequence: CASSLGLAAEQFF. CDR3 nucleotides: TGTGCCAGCAGCTTAGGTCTCGCGGCGGAGCAGTTCTTC.

The genes are TRBV5-1 and TRBJ2-3; TRBD2 might be the D (5 bases). V was cut by 6 bases and J by 2 bases, with 16 bases left in between. The CDR3 is 15 amino acids. Germline V CDR1 and CDR2: SGHRS, YFSETQ. DNA for the CDR3: TGCGCCAGCACCCCTTCTAGCATTCCCACAGATACGCAGTATTTT. The encoded protein is CASTPSSIPTDTQYF.

This clonotype was observed a handful of times. V usage is TRBV13 and J usage is TRBJ2-6, with 12 bases fitting TRBD2. Trimming took 5 bases from V and 0 from J; bases not matched to a gene: 5. This CDR3 is built from 18 residues. Looked up from germline, CDR1 is PRHDT and CDR2 is FYEKMQ (reference sequence). DNA of the CDR3: TGTGCCAGCAGCCGATGGACTAGCGGGAACTCTGGGGCCAACGTCCTGACTTTC. It is translated as CASSRWTSGNSGANVLTF.

This clonotype was seen more than once but under ten times. The chain couples TRBV29-1 to TRBJ2-1; 11 nucleotides agree with TRBD2. The CDR3 contains 17 residues. CDR1 is SQVTM and CDR2 is ANQGSEA in the germline V gene. Unmatched junction bases numbered 5, after V lost 1 base and J lost 0 bases. CDR3 sequence reads: CSVEGTSGLGSYNEQFF. The CDR3 region has the DNA TGCAGCGTTGAAGGGACTAGCGGGCTGGGCTCCTACAATGAGCAGTTCTTC.

The sample holds a few counts of this clonotype. This chain uses TRBV20-1 with TRBJ1-1; D uncertain. Deletions cut 1 base from V and 5 bases from J, with 11 bases between. The CDR3 contains 13 residues. Germline V lookup: CDR1 DFQATT, CDR2 SNEGSKA (reference sequence). The CDR3 here is CSARGRSETEAFF. CDR3 sequence (DNA): TGCAGTGCTAGAGGCCGATCAGAAACTGAAGCTTTCTTT.

The table lists this clonotype with a count of one. The V call is TRBV28, the J call TRBJ2-5; TRBD2 matches 9 bases. Trimming at V came to 6 bases and at J to 6 bases, leaving 11 bases not matched to a gene. The CDR3 contains 15 residues. CDR1 MDHEN and CDR2 SYDVKM come from the germline V gene. CDR3 region: CASRSGGPSPKTQYF. The DNA for the CDR3 is TGTGCCAGCAGAAGCGGGGGGCCTTCCCCCAAGACCCAGTACTTC.

The gene calls are TRBV20-1 and TRBJ1-2; 7 positions match TRBD1. Germline V lookup: CDR1 DFQATT, CDR2 SNEGSKA (reference sequence). The CDR3 consists of 15 residues. The junction had 12 bases not matched to a gene; V was cut back by 0 bases and J by 8 bases. DNA for the CDR3: TGCAGTGCTAGAGATCGATGGAGGGGGCGCGGAGGCTACACCTTC. Its translation is CSARDRWRGRGGYTF.

This chain links TRBV19 with TRBJ1-2; 7 nucleotides line up with TRBD1. Germline V gene sequence: CDR1 LNHDA, CDR2 SQIVND (reference sequence). The CDR3 sequence is 14 residues long. Losses at the gene ends were 3 bases for V and 5 bases for J; bases not matched to a gene: 6. DNA of the CDR3: TGTGCCAGTAGTATTCCCGACAGGGCTTATGGCTACACCTTC. Protein sequence: CASSIPDRAYGYTF.

The genes are TRBV4-2 and TRBJ2-7, with TRBD2 identical over 8 bases. The junction had 18 bases not matched to a gene; V was cut back by 1 base and J by 7 bases. CDR3 size: 18 residues. In germline, CDR1 is LGHNA, CDR2 YNFKEQ. CDR3 bases: TGTGCCAGCAGCCAAGTCGAGCGGGGCGGGGGGATTAACAATGAGCAGTACTTC. Its protein product is CASSQVERGGGINNEQYF.

This clonotype was counted between two and nine times. The chain employs TRBV9 and TRBJ2-7; no reliable D call. The CDR3 loop spans 14 amino acids. Germline CDR1 reads SGDLS; CDR2 reads YYNGEE. V shed 0 bases and J shed 1 base, with 8 bases lying between them. Here the CDR3 reads CASSVADKSYEQYF. CDR3 in DNA: TGTGCCAGCAGCGTAGCTGACAAGTCCTACGAGCAGTACTTC.

This clonotype has a count of ten or more. The V call is TRBV29-1, the J call TRBJ2-7; D might be TRBD2 (6 bases). Germline CDR1 and CDR2: SQVTM and ANQGSEA. V dropped 4 bases and J dropped 3 bases, with 13 bases sitting between them. CDR3 length: 13 residues. The CDR3 nucleotides are TGCAGCGTTGTAGGTGGGGGGAGCTACGAGCAGTACTTC. This sequence encodes CSVVGGGSYEQYF.

Notes on this clonotype: Given the absence of the conserved phenylalanine or tryptophan at the CDR3 end, a read error is likely. The chain uses TRBV6-5 and TRBJ2-3, with TRBD2 matching over 9 bases. V dropped 10 bases and J dropped 4; count of bases not matched to a gene: 12. Germline V gene sequence: CDR1 MNHEY, CDR2 SVGAGI. CDR3 length: 15 residues. CDR3 coding DNA: TGTGCCACCGGAGCGCGGCGGGGGGGACCAGATACGCAGTATCTT. It specifies CATGARRGGPDTQYL.

This clonotype came up once. The chain uses TRBV10-3 and TRBJ2-1; D may be TRBD1 (7 bases). Trimming cost V 7 bases and J 9 bases, with 13 bases left between them. The CDR3 has 12 amino acids. The germline CDR1 and CDR2 sequences are ENHRY and SYGVKD. CDR3: CAITEGAGEQFF. The CDR3 coding sequence is TGTGCCATCACGGAGGGGGCCGGTGAGCAGTTCTTC.

The V gene is TRBV12-3 or TRBV12-4, the J gene TRBJ1-2; a weak D match, TRBD1 (6 bases). The CDR3 runs 14 residues. V dropped 4 bases and J dropped 1 base, with 10 bases sitting between them. CDR3 region: CASSSDRLNYGYTF. For the CDR3, the DNA is TGTGCCAGCAGTTCGGACAGACTTAACTATGGCTACACCTTC.

This chain joins TRBV6-5 and TRBJ2-5; 7 bases agree with TRBD1. V trimming: 0 bases; J trimming: 11 bases; junction bases outside the gene matches: 15. The CDR3 consists of 16 residues. Germline assignment: CDR1 MNHEY and CDR2 SVGAGI. CDR3 sequence (DNA): TGTGCCAGCAGTTACTCGATAGCGACAGGGCGCAATGAGCAGTACTTC. Protein sequence: CASSYSIATGRNEQYF.

J is TRBJ2-7 and V is TRBV11-2, with TRBD2 matching 7 bases. The germline V gene has CDR1 SGHAT and CDR2 FQNNGV. The CDR3 runs to 14 residues. V trimming: 3 bases; J trimming: 7 bases; junction bases outside the gene matches: 9. The CDR3 protein is CASSFGLVGNEQYF. In DNA, the CDR3 is TGTGCCAGCAGCTTTGGACTAGTTGGCAATGAGCAGTACTTC.

The rearrangement links TRBV11-2 to TRBJ2-2; TRBD1 matches at 7 bases. V was pared by 7 bases and J by 6 bases, with 14 bases of the junction left unmatched. The CDR3 length is 16 residues. CDR1 and CDR2 from the germline V gene are SGHAT and FQNNGV. The CDR3 coding sequence is TGTGCCAGCACCTTTATCGGGACAGTGCTATCCGGGGAGCTGTTTTTT. Translated: CASTFIGTVLSGELFF.

This clonotype has more than one count but fewer than ten. V usage is TRBV5-1 and J usage is TRBJ1-2; D is undetermined. The V end was cut by 4 bases, the J end by 1 base, with 11 bases between. Looked up from germline, CDR1 is SGHRS and CDR2 is YFSETQ. The CDR3 is made up of 14 amino acids. The CDR3 DNA follows: TGCGCCAGCAGCCGGTCGACACATAACTATGGCTACACCTTC. Its protein is CASSRSTHNYGYTF.

The chain combines TRBV18 with TRBJ2-3, with 13 bases fitting TRBD2. The CDR3 totals 16 residues. CDR1 is KGHSH, CDR2 LQKENI, per germline. V lost 8 bases and J lost 2; bases outside the gene matches: 7. In DNA form, the CDR3 reads TGTGCCAGCGCAGGACTAGCGGGGGCGCTCACAGATACGCAGTATTTT. Protein: CASAGLAGALTDTQYF.